These 24 T cell receptor beta chains were all obtained from the same sample, sequenced in a study of T-cell reconstitution after alpha-beta-depleted transplantation in children. As it was prepared, the TCRbeta library received unique molecular identifiers. MiXCR, run by TCRdb on the PCR reads, gives a single entry per CDR3 protein. The table has 300,000 to 350,000 distinct CDR3 sequences, about 17% seen once. Source: PBMCs, mostly from graft donor cells, taken 360 days after TCRalphabeta/CD19-depleted stem cell transplant. The receptor source for this set is a male patient between 2 and 10 years old who had a stem cell transplant for acute lymphoblastic leukemia, so the T cells may come from the graft donor.

DNA for the CDR3: TGTGCCAGCAGTTTAGGGGGGGGGACAGGTTACGAGCAGTACTTC. As protein: CASSLGGGTGYEQYF. The chain uses TRBV12-3 or TRBV12-4 and TRBJ2-7; weak D call: TRBD1 (8 bases). This CDR3 is built from 15 residues. Trimming left V 1 base short and J 4 bases short, with 14 bases between.

This clonotype was counted only a few times. This chain uses TRBV12-3 or TRBV12-4 with TRBJ1-6; D is possibly TRBD1 (6 bases). The ends were cut back, 3 bases at V and 7 bases at J, with 10 bases in the middle. The CDR3 spans 14 residues. CDR3 amino acids: CASSFWGGNSPLHF. For the CDR3, the DNA is TGTGCCAGCAGTTTTTGGGGGGGCAATTCACCCCTCCACTTT.

The chain combines TRBV29-1 with TRBJ2-7; a weak D match, TRBD1 (6 bases). This CDR3 is built from 17 residues. The germline V gene has CDR1 SQVTM and CDR2 ANQGSEA. V was pared by 4 bases and J by 0 bases, with 22 bases between. CDR3 in amino acids: CSVGGRQSSGSSYEQYF. DNA for the CDR3: TGCAGCGTTGGGGGGCGCCAGTCTAGTGGAAGCTCCTACGAGCAGTACTTC.

This clonotype appeared a single time. Since a much larger clone is just one base distant, this may be a read error. V and J are TRBV27 and TRBJ2-2; D remains ambiguous. Trimming stripped 0 bases from V and 9 bases from J, with 5 bases between. CDR1 and CDR2 (germline): MNHEY, SMNVEV (reference sequence). The CDR3 length is 12 residues. CDR3 nucleotides: TGTGCCAGCAGTTTATCAGCCTGGGAGCTGTTTTTT. It yields the protein CASSLSAWELFF.

V is TRBV7-2 and J is TRBJ2-7, with D perhaps matching TRBD1 (6 bases). Germline values: CDR1 SGHTA, CDR2 FQGNSA. This CDR3 has 14 residues. Trimming shortened V by 6 bases and J by 2 bases, and 14 bases separated the two germline ends. CDR3 residues: CASSIQGPTYEQYF. CDR3 nucleotide sequence: TGTGCCAGCAGTATACAGGGACCCACCTACGAGCAGTACTTC.

This clonotype occurred a few times. This chain uses TRBV12-3 or TRBV12-4 with TRBJ1-6; a weak D match, TRBD1 (6 bases). The V and J ends lost 6 bases and 6 bases respectively, with 15 bases between them. The CDR3 has 15 amino acids. This chain's CDR3 is CASSPSQGANSPLHF. In nucleotides, the CDR3 is TGTGCCAGCAGCCCTTCACAGGGAGCTAATTCACCCCTCCACTTT.

There are a few counts of this clonotype. This chain joins TRBV5-5 and TRBJ2-2, with D uncertain. The CDR3 contains 15 residues. Trimming stripped 1 base from V and 0 bases from J, with 7 bases between. The germline V gene encodes CDR1 SGHKS and CDR2 YYEKEE (reference sequence). CDR3 in amino acids: CASSLSTTNTGELFF. Here the CDR3 DNA reads TGTGCCAGCAGCTTGTCCACAACGAACACCGGGGAGCTGTTTTTT.

The sample holds a few counts of this clonotype. The chain employs TRBV4-3 and TRBJ2-5, with 9 bases aligning to TRBD1. CDR3 length: 17 residues. The V segment lost 0 bases and the J segment 0 bases; nucleotides outside the gene matches: 5. Germline lookup yields CDR1 LGHNA and CDR2 YSLEER. The CDR3 DNA is TGCGCCAGCAGCCAAGATAAGACAGGGGGATACCAAGAGACCCAGTACTTC. This encodes CASSQDKTGGYQETQYF.

The chain couples TRBV12-5 to TRBJ2-7; D ambiguous. V lost 1 base and J 2 bases, leaving 6 bases between the germline ends. The CDR3 totals 13 residues. Germline V CDR1 and CDR2: LGHNT, FRNRAP. The CDR3: CASGLGTPYEQYF. DNA for the CDR3: TGTGCTAGTGGTTTGGGGACCCCCTACGAGCAGTACTTC.

This clonotype has only a few counts. The gene calls are TRBV7-6 and TRBJ2-5; D call uncertain. The V gene's germline CDR1 is SGHVS and CDR2 FNYEAQ. The CDR3 sequence is 12 residues long. V lost 3 bases and J lost 6, with 8 bases in between. For the CDR3, the DNA is TGTGCCAGCAGCTTCTATGTCCAGACCCAGTACTTC. Translation: CASSFYVQTQYF.

This clonotype was observed a few times. The chain combines TRBV28 with TRBJ2-7; 9 bases fit TRBD1. Per the germline V gene, CDR1 is MDHEN and CDR2 is SYDVKM. Trimming removed 6 bases from V and 1 base from J; junction bases left unmatched: 16. The CDR3 is 18 amino acids. Written as DNA, the CDR3 is TGTGCCAGCAGCTGCCTGGGGACAGGGTGCCTCCTTTCCTACGAGCAGTACTTC. It encodes CASSCLGTGCLLSYEQYF.

The chain employs TRBV25-1 and TRBJ2-1; 14 positions match TRBD2. V shed 3 bases, J shed 0 bases, and the junction held 7 bases outside the gene matches. This CDR3 contains 19 residues. Germline CDR1 reads MGHDK; CDR2 reads SYGVNS. CDR3 sequence reads: CASSDWRLAGGPSYNEQFF. DNA for the CDR3: TGTGCCAGCAGTGATTGGAGACTAGCGGGAGGGCCCTCCTACAATGAGCAGTTCTTC.

The chain links TRBV7-2 to TRBJ2-7; 8 positions match TRBD2. The CDR3 contains 15 residues. Germline CDR1 is SGHTA and CDR2 is FQGNSA. V lost 3 bases, J lost 0 bases, and 4 bases stayed unmatched. CDR3 in amino acids: CASSFSGTHSYEQYF. CDR3 coding DNA: TGTGCCAGCAGCTTTAGCGGGACCCACTCCTACGAGCAGTACTTC.

The rearrangement links TRBV28 to TRBJ1-5, with D hard to call. The CDR3 totals 15 residues. Germline loops: CDR1 MDHEN, CDR2 SYDVKM. Deletions cut 0 bases from V and 6 bases from J, with 12 bases between. The CDR3 DNA sequence: TGTGCCAGCAGTTTATGGGGTGGACTGAGTCAGCCCCAGCATTTT. Translated, it gives CASSLWGGLSQPQHF.

This clonotype was observed a few times. V usage is TRBV28 and J usage is TRBJ2-7; D gene ambiguous. The V gene's germline CDR1 is MDHEN and CDR2 SYDVKM. CDR3 length: 16 residues. Trimming took 5 bases from V and 0 from J, leaving 17 bases between them. The CDR3 loop is CASSPDLDISSYEQYF. The CDR3, as DNA: TGTGCCAGCAGTCCAGACTTAGACATAAGCTCCTACGAGCAGTACTTC.

The table lists this clonotype with many counts. This chain uses TRBV20-1 with TRBJ2-3; 7 bases are shared with TRBD2. The CDR3 has 15 amino acids. The junction had 8 bases not matched to a gene; V was cut back by 3 bases and J by 2 bases. Germline values: CDR1 DFQATT, CDR2 SNEGSKA (reference sequence). The DNA of the CDR3 is TGCAGTGCTAGCGGGGGGAGGGAATACACAGATACGCAGTATTTT. Residues: CSASGGREYTDTQYF.

The chain joins TRBV10-3 to TRBJ2-3, with TRBD2 matching over 11 bases. Germline V gene sequence: CDR1 ENHRY, CDR2 SYGVKD. The CDR3 is 17 amino acids. Trimming removed 0 bases from V and 4 bases from J; junction bases left unmatched: 6. The CDR3 DNA follows: TGTGCCATCAGTGAGTCGACTAGCGGGAAGGATGCAGATACGCAGTATTTT. This codes for CAISESTSGKDADTQYF.

This clonotype was picked up many times. The chain carries TRBV12-3 or TRBV12-4 and TRBJ2-5; TRBD1 matches 7 bases. V was pared by 3 bases and J by 4 bases, with 14 bases of the junction left unmatched. The CDR3 has 17 amino acids. The DNA for the CDR3 is TGTGCCAGCAGTTTCTCGCTCCTTAACAGGGGATCAGAGACCCAGTACTTC. It is translated as CASSFSLLNRGSETQYF.

V gene TRBV29-1 combines with J gene TRBJ2-1, with TRBD2 identical over 9 bases. This CDR3 comprises 15 residues. Germline lookup yields CDR1 SQVTM and CDR2 ANQGSEA. V shed 3 bases, J shed 2 bases, and the junction held 5 bases outside the gene matches. DNA for the CDR3: TGCAGCGTTGACCCTAGCGGGACGGCCTACAATGAGCAGTTCTTC. Protein product: CSVDPSGTAYNEQFF.

This clonotype was counted many times. V and J are TRBV15 and TRBJ1-3; D not resolved. The CDR3 has 13 residues. Germline loops: CDR1 LNHNV, CDR2 YYDKDF (reference sequence). V was shortened by 2 bases and J by 4 bases, with 6 bases between the two germline ends. This chain's CDR3 is CATSRPRGNTIYF. CDR3 bases: TGTGCCACCAGCAGACCACGGGGAAACACCATATATTTT.

The sample holds many counts of this clonotype. This sequence joins TRBV4-2 and TRBJ2-7; TRBD2 matches 11 bases. The CDR3 covers 16 residues. Unmatched junction bases numbered 7, after V lost 1 base and J lost 5 bases. Germline loops: CDR1 LGHNA, CDR2 YNFKEQ. The CDR3 DNA follows: TGTGCCAGCAGCCAAGGCCCGGGACTAGCGGTGAACGAGCAGTACTTC. Translating gives CASSQGPGLAVNEQYF.

The rearrangement uses TRBV10-3 and TRBJ1-4, with no clear D. Germline values: CDR1 ENHRY, CDR2 SYGVKD. The CDR3 is 12 amino acids. V lost 6 bases, J lost 2 bases, and 4 bases lay in between. The CDR3 DNA reads as TGTGCCATCAGGGACACTAATGAAAAACTGTTTTTT. Its protein is CAIRDTNEKLFF.

This clonotype was seen at least ten times. V and J are TRBV12-3 or TRBV12-4 and TRBJ2-5, with 14 bases fitting TRBD2. The CDR3 extends over 17 amino acids. With 3 bases clipped from V and 1 base from J, the junction kept 4 bases outside the gene matches. The CDR3 DNA follows: TGTGCCAGCAGTTTTGGACTAGCGGGAGGTCTCCAAGAGACCCAGTACTTC. Amino acid sequence: CASSFGLAGGLQETQYF.

The table lists this clonotype with many counts. The V and J genes are TRBV6-5 and TRBJ2-1; the match to TRBD2 covers 12 bases. This CDR3 is 16 amino acids long. Unmatched junction bases numbered 5, after V lost 2 bases and J lost 6 bases. CDR1 and CDR2 from the germline V gene are MNHEY and SVGAGI. CDR3 residues: CASSYDPSGRGNEQFF. The CDR3 nucleotides read TGTGCCAGCAGTTACGACCCTAGCGGGAGGGGCAATGAGCAGTTCTTC.